The rows below give T cell receptor beta chains drawn from one sample of a study of blood T cells in healthy people across ages. From the 5' RACE reads, TCRdb called clonotypes with MiXCR, one entry per CDR3 protein. The sample shows about 840,000 distinct CDR3 sequences, approximately 32% of them seen only once. These data also formed part of another study, on T cells of mothers and their children.

The sequenced material came from blood. Source of these receptors: a woman between 40 and 50 years old in good health. CDR3s include the opening cysteine and the closing phenylalanine or tryptophan.

j_gene: TRBJ2-3
v_gene: TRBV12-3/TRBV12-4
CDR3aa: CASSLYQGRRTNTQYF

j_gene: TRBJ2-3
v_gene: TRBV7-8
CDR3aa: CASSLPRIGTDTQYF

j_gene: TRBJ2-7
v_gene: TRBV10-3
CDR3aa: CAISEAVYEQYF

j_gene: .
v_gene: TRBV20-1
CDR3aa: CSAPDRSSGIGTQYF

j_gene: TRBJ2-3
v_gene: TRBV29-1
CDR3aa: CSGTDGFRDTQYF

j_gene: TRBJ2-7
v_gene: TRBV11-3
CDR3aa: CASSLRAEYEQYF

j_gene: TRBJ1-2
v_gene: TRBV9
CDR3aa: CASSISGEYGYTF

j_gene: TRBJ1-2
v_gene: TRBV12-3/TRBV12-4
CDR3aa: CASSIGDRTGYTF

j_gene: TRBJ2-1
v_gene: TRBV18
CDR3aa: CASSLRQGGSYNEQFF

j_gene: TRBJ1-1
v_gene: TRBV7-8
CDR3aa: CASSLLGAGTEAFF

j_gene: TRBJ2-2
v_gene: TRBV27
CDR3aa: CASSRTQGFVGLGTGELFF

j_gene: TRBJ2-5
v_gene: TRBV20-1
CDR3aa: CSAPLAGAYQETQYF

j_gene: TRBJ2-1
v_gene: TRBV14
CDR3aa: CASSQVPVWNEQFF

j_gene: TRBJ1-1
v_gene: TRBV7-8
CDR3aa: CASSPRLNTEAFF

j_gene: TRBJ1-1
v_gene: TRBV27
CDR3aa: CASSFSPRGVTEAFF

j_gene: TRBJ2-7
v_gene: TRBV3-1
CDR3aa: CAGSRELHSYEQYF

j_gene: TRBJ2-7
v_gene: TRBV7-2
CDR3aa: CASSLSRNEQYF

j_gene: TRBJ2-1
v_gene: TRBV5-5
CDR3aa: CASSPDGTRSRDEQFF

j_gene: TRBJ2-3
v_gene: TRBV20-1
CDR3aa: CSAPVRGADTQYF

j_gene: TRBJ2-1
v_gene: TRBV5-1
CDR3aa: CASSLVAGGPGEQFF

j_gene: TRBJ2-4
v_gene: TRBV7-6
CDR3aa: CASSSSPPGGLAKNIQYF

j_gene: TRBJ2-7
v_gene: TRBV20-1
CDR3aa: CSALGQGHQYF

j_gene: TRBJ1-2
v_gene: TRBV28
CDR3aa: CASRGDLRYGYTF

j_gene: TRBJ2-3
v_gene: TRBV7-3
CDR3aa: CASSPRPSGGLTDTQYF

j_gene: TRBJ2-5
v_gene: TRBV7-2
CDR3aa: CASSLWDRAQYF

j_gene: TRBJ2-1
v_gene: TRBV18
CDR3aa: CASSPPRLAGGLENNEQFF

j_gene: TRBJ2-1
v_gene: TRBV9
CDR3aa: CASSVGSSYNEQFF

j_gene: TRBJ2-5
v_gene: TRBV20-1
CDR3aa: CSATRPQETQYF

j_gene: TRBJ2-3
v_gene: TRBV6-5
CDR3aa: CASSYSGQTDTQYF

j_gene: TRBJ1-1
v_gene: TRBV5-1
CDR3aa: CASSLNSRGTEAFF

j_gene: TRBJ2-3
v_gene: TRBV5-1
CDR3aa: CASSLDARTDTQYF

j_gene: TRBJ2-1
v_gene: TRBV18
CDR3aa: CASSQPGLAGEEQFF

j_gene: TRBJ1-1
v_gene: TRBV29-1
CDR3aa: CSVGSGGITEAFF

j_gene: TRBJ2-7
v_gene: TRBV12-3/TRBV12-4
CDR3aa: CASSLLGSYEQYF

j_gene: TRBJ2-7
v_gene: TRBV18
CDR3aa: CASSPPILQGKHYEQYF

j_gene: TRBJ1-1
v_gene: TRBV7-2
CDR3aa: CASSSHAGTVRNTEAFF

j_gene: TRBJ1-1
v_gene: TRBV9
CDR3aa: CASSVGNRVGNTEAFF

j_gene: TRBJ2-2
v_gene: TRBV20-1
CDR3aa: CSARDPGTGSTGELFF

j_gene: TRBJ1-2
v_gene: TRBV4-1
CDR3aa: CASSQDKAAFYGYTF

j_gene: TRBJ2-7
v_gene: TRBV9
CDR3aa: CASSGDQGREQYF

j_gene: TRBJ2-1
v_gene: TRBV6-6
CDR3aa: CASSSPNGNEQFF

j_gene: TRBJ2-3
v_gene: TRBV9
CDR3aa: CASSASGGTSTDTQYF

j_gene: TRBJ1-5
v_gene: TRBV4-3
CDR3aa: CASSQSTVPNQPQHF

j_gene: TRBJ2-1
v_gene: TRBV7-9
CDR3aa: CASKPDSYNEQFF

j_gene: TRBJ2-7
v_gene: TRBV20-1
CDR3aa: CSASSGALGYEQYF

j_gene: TRBJ2-1
v_gene: TRBV5-1
CDR3aa: CASSAGQSYNEQFF

j_gene: TRBJ1-4
v_gene: TRBV12-3/TRBV12-4
CDR3aa: CASSLLGVGGHNEKLFF

j_gene: TRBJ1-1
v_gene: TRBV11-2
CDR3aa: CASSFLGAGSEAFF

j_gene: TRBJ1-1
v_gene: TRBV19
CDR3aa: CASSISWNDTEAFF

j_gene: TRBJ2-7
v_gene: TRBV27
CDR3aa: CAGSPGTGEQYF

j_gene: TRBJ1-2
v_gene: TRBV6-2/TRBV6-3
CDR3aa: CASSPWRHMTNYGYTF

j_gene: TRBJ2-7
v_gene: TRBV7-2
CDR3aa: CVSSLGQKFYEQYF

j_gene: TRBJ1-3
v_gene: TRBV20-1
CDR3aa: CSARDLAPDRDGNTIYF

j_gene: TRBJ2-2
v_gene: TRBV20-1
CDR3aa: CSARFGGALDTGELFF

j_gene: TRBJ2-1
v_gene: TRBV7-2
CDR3aa: CASSLADPGSYNEQFF